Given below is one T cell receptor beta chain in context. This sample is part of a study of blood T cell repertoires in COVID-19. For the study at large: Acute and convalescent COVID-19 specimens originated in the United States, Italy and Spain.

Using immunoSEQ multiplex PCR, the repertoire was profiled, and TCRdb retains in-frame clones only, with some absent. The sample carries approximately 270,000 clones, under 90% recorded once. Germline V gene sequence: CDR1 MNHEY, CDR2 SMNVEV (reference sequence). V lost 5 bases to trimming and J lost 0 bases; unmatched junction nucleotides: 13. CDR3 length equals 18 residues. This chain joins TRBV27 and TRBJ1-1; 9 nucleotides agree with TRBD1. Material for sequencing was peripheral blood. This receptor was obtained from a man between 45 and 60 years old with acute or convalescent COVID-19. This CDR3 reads CASSPTGQGIFMNTEAFF. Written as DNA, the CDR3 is TGTGCCAGCAGTCCCACCGGACAGGGGATTTTCATGAACACTGAAGCTTTCTTT.